Following are 26 T cell receptor beta chains from one sample sequenced in a study of T-cell reconstitution after alpha-beta-depleted transplantation in children listed by TCRdb under 2016. Library generation was performed with PCR. Sequencing instrument: Illumina HiSeq 2500. To normalize quantification of the TCRbeta repertoire, the TCR libraries were built with molecular barcoding that relied on unique molecular identifiers. The public sequencing data were trimmed at Q25 with fastp and processed into clonotypes with MiXCR by TCRdb, which kept only in-frame beta chains. Rows are combined by CDR3 protein, so each entry shows the most common genes and DNA. For this sample the table gives 200,000 to 300,000 distinct CDR3 sequences, of which 12% were detected only once. The ten largest clones add up to around 2.5% of the sample. The material sequenced was PBMCs from the stem cell graft donor, taken from the stem cell graft. The receptor set was obtained from a human donor who donated a stem cell graft to a child with acute lymphoblastic leukemia.

V gene TRBV19 combines with J gene TRBJ1-1; possibly TRBD1 for D (5 bases). The V end was cut by 6 bases, the J end by 2 bases, with 10 bases between. This CDR3 comprises 13 residues. Germline-derived CDR1 and CDR2 are LNHDA and SQIVND (reference sequence). CDR3 residues: CASSDRPNTEAFF. The DNA for the CDR3 is TGTGCCAGTAGCGACAGACCAAACACTGAAGCTTTCTTT.

In this sample, this clonotype turned up many times. The rearrangement uses TRBV7-2 and TRBJ2-4; D remains unclear. This CDR3 region has 14 residues. Trimming cost V 3 bases and J 5 bases, with 11 bases left between them. Germline lookup yields CDR1 SGHTA and CDR2 FQGNSA. CDR3 residues: CASSFGRQQNIQYF. The CDR3 DNA is TGTGCCAGCAGCTTTGGCAGGCAGCAAAACATTCAGTACTTC.

This clonotype was seen a few times. The chain employs TRBV24-1 and TRBJ2-1; D is undetermined. Germline V gene lookup returns CDR1 KGHDR and CDR2 SFDVKD. The CDR3 is 14 residues long. With 5 bases removed from V and 3 bases from J, the gap between germline ends came to 10 bases. CDR3 bases: TGTGCCACCAGTGTTAATCCCGGCTACAATGAGCAGTTCTTC. It yields the protein CATSVNPGYNEQFF.

The sample holds many counts of this clonotype. V is TRBV5-1 and J is TRBJ2-3, with D perhaps matching TRBD1 (6 bases). This CDR3 has 16 residues. Germline V gene data show CDR1 as SGHRS and CDR2 as YFSETQ. Trimming took 2 bases from V and 0 from J, leaving 13 bases between them. CDR3 residues: CASSFRQAISTDTQYF. Written as DNA, the CDR3 is TGCGCCAGCAGCTTCCGACAGGCCATTAGCACAGATACGCAGTATTTT.

This clonotype was observed many times. V gene TRBV5-1 combines with J gene TRBJ2-1, with 7 nucleotides matching TRBD1. The CDR3 extends over 15 amino acids. The J segment lost 7 bases and the V segment lost 3 bases, leaving 10 bases of the junction unmatched. The V gene's germline CDR1 is SGHRS and CDR2 YFSETQ. CDR3 sequence: CASSYNAGTANEQFF. DNA for the CDR3: TGCGCCAGCAGCTACAACGCCGGGACAGCTAATGAGCAGTTCTTC.

This clonotype was counted ten times or more. V usage is TRBV4-3 and J usage is TRBJ2-3; D is possibly TRBD1 (6 bases). V lost 0 bases and J lost 0, with 13 bases in between. Germline CDR1 LGHNA, CDR2 YSLEER. CDR3 length: 17 amino acids. CDR3 sequence: CASSQDLAGASTDTQYF. The CDR3 DNA reads TGCGCCAGCAGCCAAGATCTGGCAGGGGCTAGCACAGATACGCAGTATTTT.

The rearrangement links TRBV30 to TRBJ1-5; a weak D match, TRBD1 (5 bases). Germline V CDR1 and CDR2: GTSNPN, SVGIG (reference sequence). The CDR3 is 13 residues long. V gave up 3 bases and J gave up 6 bases, with 12 bases separating them. CDR3 nucleotide sequence: TGTGCCTGGAGCCCGGGGGGGAGTCAGCCCCAGCATTTT. This sequence encodes CAWSPGGSQPQHF.

This clonotype was counted ten times or more. J is TRBJ2-3 and V is TRBV6-1, with 14 bases identical to TRBD2. The germline gives CDR1 MNHNS, CDR2 SASEGT. The CDR3 runs 17 residues. The V gene end was trimmed by 5 bases and the J gene end by 2 bases; junction bases not matched to a gene: 6. CDR3 protein: CASSPGLAGGPTDTQYF. The CDR3 nucleotides are TGTGCCAGCAGTCCTGGACTAGCGGGGGGTCCCACAGATACGCAGTATTTT.

This clonotype was counted at least ten times. The chain is built from TRBV5-1 and TRBJ2-1, with TRBD1 matching 8 bases. The germline gives CDR1 SGHRS, CDR2 YFSETQ. This CDR3 spans 15 amino acids. V was clipped by 0 bases and J by 7 bases; unmatched bases: 6. The CDR3 region is CASSLEDRAWNEQFF. CDR3 in DNA: TGCGCCAGCAGCTTGGAGGACAGGGCGTGGAATGAGCAGTTCTTC.

The chain combines TRBV15 with TRBJ2-3, with 10 bases matching TRBD2. The germline gives CDR1 LNHNV, CDR2 YYDKDF (reference sequence). Unmatched junction bases numbered 1, after V lost 0 bases and J lost 4 bases. The CDR3 has 15 residues. The CDR3 reads CATSREAGGPDTQYF. In nucleotides, the CDR3 is TGTGCCACCAGCAGAGAAGCGGGGGGGCCAGATACGCAGTATTTT.

The chain uses TRBV18 and TRBJ1-1; no clear D. Trimming shortened V by 3 bases and J by 3 bases, and 11 bases separated the two germline ends. CDR3 length: 14 residues. From germline, CDR1 is KGHSH and CDR2 LQKENI. Here the CDR3 reads CASSPLKGDTEAFF. CDR3 DNA sequence: TGTGCCAGCTCACCTCTAAAGGGAGACACTGAAGCTTTCTTT. The full variable domain, in which reference TRBV18 and TRBJ1-1 provide the parts outside the CDR3, is NAGVMQNPRHLVRRRGQEARLRCSPMKGHSHVYWYRQLPEEGLKFMVYLQKENIIDESGMPKERFSAEFPKEGPSILRIQQVVRGDSAAYFCASSPLKGDTEAFFGQGTRLTVV.

This clonotype occurred many times. V gene TRBV25-1 combines with J gene TRBJ1-2, with TRBD1 matching over 9 bases. Looked up from germline, CDR1 is MGHDK and CDR2 is SYGVNS. The junction had 7 bases not matched to a gene; V was cut back by 10 bases and J by 4 bases. The CDR3 has 13 amino acids. This chain's CDR3 is CATSKDRGYGYTF. CDR3 sequence (DNA): TGTGCCACCTCAAAGGACAGGGGCTATGGCTACACCTTC.

In its sample, this clonotype was seen many times. The chain has TRBV5-1 and TRBJ1-4, with 7 nucleotides matching TRBD1. The germline CDR1 and CDR2 sequences are SGHRS and YFSETQ. The CDR3 sequence is 15 residues long. Trimming at V came to 6 bases and at J to 7 bases, leaving 12 bases not matched to a gene. As DNA, the CDR3 is TGCGCCAGCACTCCCACAGGGGCGAGGGGTGAAAAACTGTTTTTT. Protein: CASTPTGARGEKLFF.

On this clonotype itself: A much larger clone lies a single base off, so this may be a read error. V and J are TRBV6-2 or TRBV6-3 and TRBJ2-7, with D perhaps given as TRBD1 or TRBD2 (5 bases each). Per the germline V gene, CDR1 is MNHEY and CDR2 is SVGEGT. V lost 2 bases, J lost 3 bases, and 14 bases lay in between. The CDR3 runs to 15 residues. CDR3 coding DNA: TGTGCCAGCAGTTACGGTGGGGGACGCTTCTACGAGCAGTACTTC. Its protein product is CASSYGGGRFYEQYF.

This clonotype was seen many times. The chain couples TRBV9 to TRBJ1-3; D is undetermined. The CDR3 consists of 15 residues. The V and J ends lost 3 bases and 0 bases respectively, with 10 bases between them. Germline CDR1 SGDLS, CDR2 YYNGEE. CDR3 residues: CASSAEIRSGNTIYF. The CDR3 nucleotides are TGTGCCAGCAGCGCAGAAATTCGCTCTGGAAACACCATATATTTT.

The chain combines TRBV12-3 or TRBV12-4 with TRBJ1-5; D is possibly TRBD1 (6 bases). The V and J ends lost 3 bases and 2 bases respectively, with 11 bases between them. This CDR3 contains 15 residues. The CDR3 loop is CASSLGSGGNQPQHF. CDR3 in DNA: TGTGCCAGCAGTTTGGGGTCAGGGGGCAATCAGCCCCAGCATTTT.

The chain links TRBV6-2 or TRBV6-3 to TRBJ1-5; D possibly corresponds to TRBD1 (5 bases). With 4 bases removed from V and 6 bases from J, the gap between germline ends came to 10 bases. CDR1 and CDR2 (germline): MNHEY, SVGEGT. This CDR3 spans 13 amino acids. This CDR3 reads CASSSLGTQPQHF. In nucleotides, the CDR3 is TGTGCCAGCAGTTCCCTAGGGACTCAGCCCCAGCATTTT.

This clonotype was observed at least ten times. The genes are TRBV4-3 and TRBJ2-7; 7 bases agree with TRBD1. The CDR3 totals 19 residues. After removal of 2 bases from V and 2 bases from J, the junction contained 18 bases not matched to a gene. Germline-derived CDR1 and CDR2 are LGHNA and YSLEER. The CDR3 protein is CASSQTPGVEQGFAYEQYF. Here the CDR3 DNA reads TGCGCCAGCAGCCAAACGCCTGGGGTGGAACAGGGGTTTGCCTACGAGCAGTACTTC.

This clonotype was seen repeatedly, ten times or more. This chain uses TRBV6-5 with TRBJ2-5; 15 bases align to TRBD2. The J segment lost 1 base and the V segment lost 4 bases, leaving 7 bases of the junction unmatched. From germline, CDR1 is MNHEY and CDR2 SVGAGI. The CDR3 covers 18 residues. CDR3 amino acids: CASSLEGTSGGFQETQYF. In nucleotides, the CDR3 is TGTGCCAGCAGTTTGGAGGGGACTAGCGGGGGGTTCCAAGAGACCCAGTACTTC.

This clonotype was seen repeatedly, ten times or more. V usage is TRBV7-9 and J usage is TRBJ1-2; 7 positions match TRBD1. The CDR3 runs 16 residues. Germline values: CDR1 SEHNR, CDR2 FQNEAQ (reference sequence). V gave up 5 bases and J gave up 3 bases; unmatched junction bases: 12. The CDR3 bases are TGTGCCAGCAGCCTAACAGGGGCCCTAACCTACTATGGCTACACCTTC. Protein product: CASSLTGALTYYGYTF.

There are many counts of this clonotype. The V call is TRBV7-6, the J call TRBJ2-1; the match to TRBD2 covers 11 bases. V was pared by 2 bases and J by 4 bases, with 10 bases of the junction left unmatched. Germline V gene lookup returns CDR1 SGHVS and CDR2 FNYEAQ. The CDR3 has 18 residues. As DNA, the CDR3 is TGTGCCAGCAGCTTACAGAGGGTTCGACTAGCGGGGTACAATGAGCAGTTCTTC. Its protein product is CASSLQRVRLAGYNEQFF.

J is TRBJ1-5 and V is TRBV12-3 or TRBV12-4; D gene uncertain. V lost 4 bases and J 4 bases, leaving 8 bases between the germline ends. This CDR3 has 13 residues. In DNA form, the CDR3 reads TGTGCCAGCAGTTCCTTAACTAATCAGCCCCAGCATTTT. Its protein is CASSSLTNQPQHF.

The chain recombines TRBV29-1 with TRBJ1-1; 7 bases agree with TRBD1. The V and J ends lost 1 base and 6 bases, in that order; junction bases with no gene match: 8. CDR3 length: 14 amino acids. Germline V CDR1 and CDR2: SQVTM, ANQGSEA. DNA of the CDR3: TGCAGCGTTGAAGCGACAGGGAAGGCAGCTGAAGCTTTCTTT. It yields the protein CSVEATGKAAEAFF.

This clonotype turned up a few times. The V and J genes are TRBV4-2 and TRBJ1-1; D may be TRBD1 (5 bases). Germline V gene lookup returns CDR1 LGHNA and CDR2 YNFKEQ. This CDR3 comprises 15 residues. Trimming cost V 8 bases and J 0 bases, with 16 bases left between them. In DNA form, the CDR3 reads TGTGCCAGCCTTGGGGGACCAAACTTGAACACTGAAGCTTTCTTT. Translating gives CASLGGPNLNTEAFF.

Ten or more counts support this clonotype. The chain has TRBV5-5 and TRBJ1-6; perhaps TRBD1 as D (5 bases). This CDR3 has 15 amino acids. Trimming removed 1 base from V and 7 bases from J, with 12 bases in between. Germline V lookup: CDR1 SGHKS, CDR2 YYEKEE (reference sequence). The CDR3, as DNA: TGTGCCAGCAGCTTGCACGGGGCCGGGAATTCACCCCTCCACTTT. As protein: CASSLHGAGNSPLHF.

In its sample, this clonotype was seen many times. V usage is TRBV3-1 and J usage is TRBJ1-1; D possibly corresponds to TRBD1 (5 bases). Trimming took off 1 base at V and 1 base at J, with 10 bases between the two ends. CDR3 size: 15 residues. Per the germline V gene, CDR1 is LGHDT and CDR2 is YNNKEL (reference sequence). The CDR3 reads CASSQGDGTNTEAFF. DNA of the CDR3: TGTGCCAGCAGCCAAGGGGACGGGACGAACACTGAAGCTTTCTTT.